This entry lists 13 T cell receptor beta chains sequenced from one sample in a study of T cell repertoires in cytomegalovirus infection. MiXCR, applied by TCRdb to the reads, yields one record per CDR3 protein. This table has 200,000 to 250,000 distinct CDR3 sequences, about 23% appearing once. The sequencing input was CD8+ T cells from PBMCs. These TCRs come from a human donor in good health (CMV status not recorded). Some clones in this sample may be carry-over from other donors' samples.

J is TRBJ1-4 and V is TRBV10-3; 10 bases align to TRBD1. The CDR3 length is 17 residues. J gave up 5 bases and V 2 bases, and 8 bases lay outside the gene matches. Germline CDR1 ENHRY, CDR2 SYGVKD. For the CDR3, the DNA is TGTGCCATCAGTGAGGCCCCAGGGACAGGGGAGAATGAAAAACTGTTTTTT. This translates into CAISEAPGTGENEKLFF.

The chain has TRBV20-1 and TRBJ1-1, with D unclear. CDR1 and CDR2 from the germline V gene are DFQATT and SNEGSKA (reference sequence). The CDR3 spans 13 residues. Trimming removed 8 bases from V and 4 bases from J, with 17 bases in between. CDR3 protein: CSQQRILTTEAFF. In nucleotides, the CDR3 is TGCAGTCAGCAACGGATACTTACCACTGAAGCTTTCTTT.

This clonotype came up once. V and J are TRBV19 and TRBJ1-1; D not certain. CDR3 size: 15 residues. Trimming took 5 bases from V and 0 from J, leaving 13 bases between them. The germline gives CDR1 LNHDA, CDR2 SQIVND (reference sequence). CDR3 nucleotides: TGTGCCAGTAGTCCCTGGGAGTCCATGAACACTGAAGCTTTCTTT. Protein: CASSPWESMNTEAFF.

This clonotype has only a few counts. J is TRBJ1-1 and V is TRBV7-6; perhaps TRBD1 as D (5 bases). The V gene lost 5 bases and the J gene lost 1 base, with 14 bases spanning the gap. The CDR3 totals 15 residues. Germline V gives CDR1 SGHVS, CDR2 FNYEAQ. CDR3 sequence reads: CASSQSLGTNTEAFF. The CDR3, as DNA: TGTGCCAGCAGCCAGAGTCTGGGGACGAACACTGAAGCTTTCTTT.

The CDR3 DNA reads TGTGCCAGCAGCCCAGGTGTCGCGGGTACTGAAGCTTTCTTT. It yields the protein CASSPGVAGTEAFF. V and J are TRBV25-1 and TRBJ1-1; D is ambiguous. Germline CDR1 and CDR2: MGHDK and SYGVNS. The ends were cut back, 6 bases at V and 5 bases at J, with 16 bases in the middle. The CDR3 totals 14 residues.

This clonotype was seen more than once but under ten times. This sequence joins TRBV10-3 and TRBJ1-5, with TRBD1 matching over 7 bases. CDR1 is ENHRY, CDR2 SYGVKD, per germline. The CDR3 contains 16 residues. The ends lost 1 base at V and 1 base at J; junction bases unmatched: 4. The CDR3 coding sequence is TGTGCCATCAGTGAGTGGGACAGTCGGAGCAATCAGCCCCAGCATTTT. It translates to CAISEWDSRSNQPQHF.

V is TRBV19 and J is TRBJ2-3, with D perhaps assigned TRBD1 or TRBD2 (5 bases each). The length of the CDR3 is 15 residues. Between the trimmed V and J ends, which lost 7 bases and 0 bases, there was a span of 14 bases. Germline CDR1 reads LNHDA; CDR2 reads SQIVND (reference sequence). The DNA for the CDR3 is TGTGCCAGTACGGCCGGGACCGCTAGCACAGATACGCAGTATTTT. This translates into CASTAGTASTDTQYF.

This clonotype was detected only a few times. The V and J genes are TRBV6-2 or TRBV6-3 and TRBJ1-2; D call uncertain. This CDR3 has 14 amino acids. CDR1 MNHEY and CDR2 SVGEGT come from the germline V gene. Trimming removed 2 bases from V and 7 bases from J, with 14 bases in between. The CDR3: CASSYLDALGGYTF. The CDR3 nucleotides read TGTGCCAGCAGTTACCTCGACGCCCTGGGTGGCTACACCTTC.

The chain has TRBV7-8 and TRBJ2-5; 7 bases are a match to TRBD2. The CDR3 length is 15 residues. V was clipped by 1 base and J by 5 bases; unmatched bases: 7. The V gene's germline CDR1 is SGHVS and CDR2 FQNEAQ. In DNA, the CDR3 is TGTGCCAGCAGCTTAGAGGAGATCGGGGGGGAGACCCAGTACTTC. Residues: CASSLEEIGGETQYF.

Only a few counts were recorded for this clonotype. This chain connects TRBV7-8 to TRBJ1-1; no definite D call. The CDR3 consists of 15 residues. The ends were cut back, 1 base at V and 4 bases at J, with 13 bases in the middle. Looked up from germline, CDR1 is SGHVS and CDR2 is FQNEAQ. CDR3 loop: CASSLEEGVGTEAFF. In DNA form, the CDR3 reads TGTGCCAGCAGCTTAGAGGAGGGAGTCGGCACTGAAGCTTTCTTT.

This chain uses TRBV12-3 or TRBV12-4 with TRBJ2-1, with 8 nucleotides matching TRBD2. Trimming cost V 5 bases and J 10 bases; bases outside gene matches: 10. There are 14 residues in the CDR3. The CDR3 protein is CASSPFRGGDEQFF. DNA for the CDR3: TGTGCCAGCAGTCCCTTTCGGGGGGGCGACGAGCAGTTCTTC.

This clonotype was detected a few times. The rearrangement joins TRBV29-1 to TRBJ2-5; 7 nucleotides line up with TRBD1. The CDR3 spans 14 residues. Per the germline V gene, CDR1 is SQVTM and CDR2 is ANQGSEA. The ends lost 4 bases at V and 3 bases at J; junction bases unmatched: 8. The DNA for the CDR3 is TGCAGCGTTGTTTCAGGGGGAACCAAAGAGACCCAGTACTTC. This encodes CSVVSGGTKETQYF. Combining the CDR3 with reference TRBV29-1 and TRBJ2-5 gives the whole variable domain SAVISQKPSRDICQRGTSLTIQCQVDSQVTMMFWYRQQPGQSLTLIATANQGSEATYESGFVIDKFPISRPNLTFSTLTVSNMSPEDSSIYLCSVVSGGTKETQYFGPGTRLLVL.

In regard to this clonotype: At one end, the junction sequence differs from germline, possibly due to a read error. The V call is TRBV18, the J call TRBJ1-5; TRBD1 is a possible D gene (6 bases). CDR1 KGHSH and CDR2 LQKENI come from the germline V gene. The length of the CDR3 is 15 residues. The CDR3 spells CACSPQRGRGQPQHF. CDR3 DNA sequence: TGTGCCTGCTCACCCCAGCGGGGGCGAGGTCAGCCCCAGCATTTT. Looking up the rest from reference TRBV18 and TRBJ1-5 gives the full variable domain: NAGVMQNPRHLVRRRGQEARLRCSPMKGHSHVYWYRQLPEEGLKFMVYLQKENIIDESGMPKERFSAEFPKEGPSILRIQQVVRGDSAAYFCACSPQRGRGQPQHFGDGTRLSIL.